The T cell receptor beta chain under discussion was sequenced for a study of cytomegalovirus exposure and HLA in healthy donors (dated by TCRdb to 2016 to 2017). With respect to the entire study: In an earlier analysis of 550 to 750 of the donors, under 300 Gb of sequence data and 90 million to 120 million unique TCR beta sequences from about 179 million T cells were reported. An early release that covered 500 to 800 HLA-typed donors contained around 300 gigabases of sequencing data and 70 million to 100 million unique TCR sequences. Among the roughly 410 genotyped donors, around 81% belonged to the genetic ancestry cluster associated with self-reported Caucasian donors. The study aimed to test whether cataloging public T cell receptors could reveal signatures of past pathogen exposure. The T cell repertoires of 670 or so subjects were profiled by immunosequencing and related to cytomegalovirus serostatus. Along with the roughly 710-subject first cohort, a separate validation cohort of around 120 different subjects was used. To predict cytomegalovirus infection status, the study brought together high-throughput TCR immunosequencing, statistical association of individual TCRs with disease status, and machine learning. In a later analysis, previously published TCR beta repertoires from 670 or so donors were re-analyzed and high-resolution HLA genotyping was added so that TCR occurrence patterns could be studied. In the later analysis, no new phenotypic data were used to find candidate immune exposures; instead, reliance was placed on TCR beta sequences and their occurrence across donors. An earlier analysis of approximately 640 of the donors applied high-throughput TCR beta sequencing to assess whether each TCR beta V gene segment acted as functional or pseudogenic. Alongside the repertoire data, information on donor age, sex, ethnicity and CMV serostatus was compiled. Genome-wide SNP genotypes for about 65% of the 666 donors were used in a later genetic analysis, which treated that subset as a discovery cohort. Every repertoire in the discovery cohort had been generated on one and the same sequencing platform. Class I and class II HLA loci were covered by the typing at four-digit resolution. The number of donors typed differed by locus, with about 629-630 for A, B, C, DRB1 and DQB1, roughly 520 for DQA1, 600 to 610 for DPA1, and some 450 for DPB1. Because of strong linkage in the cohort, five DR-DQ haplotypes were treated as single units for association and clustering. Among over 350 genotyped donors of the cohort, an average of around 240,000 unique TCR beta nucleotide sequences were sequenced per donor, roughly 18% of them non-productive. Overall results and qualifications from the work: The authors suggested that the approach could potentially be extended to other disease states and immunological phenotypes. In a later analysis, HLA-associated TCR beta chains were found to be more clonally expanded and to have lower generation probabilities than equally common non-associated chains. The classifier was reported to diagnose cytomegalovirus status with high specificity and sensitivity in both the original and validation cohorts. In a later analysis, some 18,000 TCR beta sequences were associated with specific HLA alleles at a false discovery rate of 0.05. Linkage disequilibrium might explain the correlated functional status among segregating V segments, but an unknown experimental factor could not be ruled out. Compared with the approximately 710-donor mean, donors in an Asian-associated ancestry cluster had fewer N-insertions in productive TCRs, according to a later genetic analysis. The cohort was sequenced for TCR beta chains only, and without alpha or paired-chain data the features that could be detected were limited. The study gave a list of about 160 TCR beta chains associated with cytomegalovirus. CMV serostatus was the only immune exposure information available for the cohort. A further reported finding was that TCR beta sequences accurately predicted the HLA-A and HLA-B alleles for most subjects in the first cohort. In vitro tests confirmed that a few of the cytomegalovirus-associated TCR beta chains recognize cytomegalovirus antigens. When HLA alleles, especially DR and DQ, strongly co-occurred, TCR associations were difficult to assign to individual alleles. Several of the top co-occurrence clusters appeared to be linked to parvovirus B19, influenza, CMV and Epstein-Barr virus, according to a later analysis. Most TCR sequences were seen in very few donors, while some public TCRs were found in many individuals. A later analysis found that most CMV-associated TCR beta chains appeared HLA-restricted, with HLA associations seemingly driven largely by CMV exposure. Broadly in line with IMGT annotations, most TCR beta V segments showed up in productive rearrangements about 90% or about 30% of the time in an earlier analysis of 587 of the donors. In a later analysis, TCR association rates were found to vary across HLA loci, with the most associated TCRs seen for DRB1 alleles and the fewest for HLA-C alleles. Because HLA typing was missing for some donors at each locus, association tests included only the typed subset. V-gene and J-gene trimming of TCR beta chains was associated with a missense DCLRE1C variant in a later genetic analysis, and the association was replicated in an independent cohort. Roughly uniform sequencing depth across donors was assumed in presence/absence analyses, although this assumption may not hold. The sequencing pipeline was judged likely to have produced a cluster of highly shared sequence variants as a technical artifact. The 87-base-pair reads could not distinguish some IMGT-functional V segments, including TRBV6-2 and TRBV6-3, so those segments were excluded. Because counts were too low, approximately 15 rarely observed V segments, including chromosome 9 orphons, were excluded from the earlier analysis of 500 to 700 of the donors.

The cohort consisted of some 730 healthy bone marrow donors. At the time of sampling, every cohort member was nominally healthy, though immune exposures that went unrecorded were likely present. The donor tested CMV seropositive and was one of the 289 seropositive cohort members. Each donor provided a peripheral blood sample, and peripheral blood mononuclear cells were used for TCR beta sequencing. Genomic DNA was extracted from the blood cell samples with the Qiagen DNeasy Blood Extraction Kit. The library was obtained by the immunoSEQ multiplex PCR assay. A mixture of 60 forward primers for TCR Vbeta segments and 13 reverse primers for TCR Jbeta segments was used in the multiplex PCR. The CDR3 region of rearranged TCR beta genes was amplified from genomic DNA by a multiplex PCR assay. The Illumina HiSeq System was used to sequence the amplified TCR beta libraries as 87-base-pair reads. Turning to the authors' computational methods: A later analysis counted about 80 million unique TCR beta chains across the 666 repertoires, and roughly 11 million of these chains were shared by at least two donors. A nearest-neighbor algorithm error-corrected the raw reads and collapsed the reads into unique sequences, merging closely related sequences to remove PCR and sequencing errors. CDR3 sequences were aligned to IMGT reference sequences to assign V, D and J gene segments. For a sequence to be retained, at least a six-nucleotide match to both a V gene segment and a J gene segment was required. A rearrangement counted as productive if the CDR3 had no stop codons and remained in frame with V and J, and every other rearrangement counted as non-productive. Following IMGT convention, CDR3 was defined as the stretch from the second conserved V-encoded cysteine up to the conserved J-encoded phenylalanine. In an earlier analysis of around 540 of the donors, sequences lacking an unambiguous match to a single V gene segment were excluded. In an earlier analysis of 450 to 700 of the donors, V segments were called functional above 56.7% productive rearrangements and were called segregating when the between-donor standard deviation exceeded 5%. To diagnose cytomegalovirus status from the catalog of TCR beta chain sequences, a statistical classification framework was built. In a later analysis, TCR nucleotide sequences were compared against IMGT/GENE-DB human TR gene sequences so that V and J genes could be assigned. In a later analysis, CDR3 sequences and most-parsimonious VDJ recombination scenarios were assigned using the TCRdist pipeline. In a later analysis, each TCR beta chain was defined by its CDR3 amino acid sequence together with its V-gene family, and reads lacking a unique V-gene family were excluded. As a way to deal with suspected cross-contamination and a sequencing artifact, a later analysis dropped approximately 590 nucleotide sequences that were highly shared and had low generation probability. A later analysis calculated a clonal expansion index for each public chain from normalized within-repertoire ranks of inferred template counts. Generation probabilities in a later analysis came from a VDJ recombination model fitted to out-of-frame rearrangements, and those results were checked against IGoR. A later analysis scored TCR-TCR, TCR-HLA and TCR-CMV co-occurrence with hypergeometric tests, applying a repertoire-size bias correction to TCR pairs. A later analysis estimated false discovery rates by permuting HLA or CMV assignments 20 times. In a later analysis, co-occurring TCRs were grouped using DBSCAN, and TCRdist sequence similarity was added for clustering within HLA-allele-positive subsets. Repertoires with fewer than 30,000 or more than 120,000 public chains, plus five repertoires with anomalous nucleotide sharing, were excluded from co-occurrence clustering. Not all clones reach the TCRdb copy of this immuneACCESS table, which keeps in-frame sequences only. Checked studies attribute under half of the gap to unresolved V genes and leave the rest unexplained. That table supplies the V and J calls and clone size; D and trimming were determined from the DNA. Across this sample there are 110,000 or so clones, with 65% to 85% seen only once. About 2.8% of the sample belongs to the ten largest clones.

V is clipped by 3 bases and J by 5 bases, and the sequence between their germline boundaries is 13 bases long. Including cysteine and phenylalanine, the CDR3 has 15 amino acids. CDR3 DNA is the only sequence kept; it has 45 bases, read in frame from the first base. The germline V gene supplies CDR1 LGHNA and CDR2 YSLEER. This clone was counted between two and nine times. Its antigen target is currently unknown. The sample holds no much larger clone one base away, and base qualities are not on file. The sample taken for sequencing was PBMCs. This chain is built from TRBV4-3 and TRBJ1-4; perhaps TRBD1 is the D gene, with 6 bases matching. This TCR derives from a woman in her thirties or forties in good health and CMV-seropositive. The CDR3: CASSHGRTENEKLFF. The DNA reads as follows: TGCGCCAGCAGCCATGGTCGGACAGAGAATGAAAAACTGTTTTTT.